Listed below are T cell receptor beta chains from one sample, sequenced in a study of shared clonotypes between healthy human individuals. Generated by immunoSEQ multiplex PCR, the TCRdb table keeps only in-frame clones and is missing some. The data hold around 650,000 clones, with approximately 96% observed a single time. Sequencing was done on a sample of naive CD8+ T cells sorted from blood. Every receptor here comes from a woman in her thirties in good health. Both conserved end residues are part of each CDR3. Each record gives: clone size, V gene, J gene, D gene, CDR3 protein, CDR3 DNA. The D gene is left open where the match is weak. Expanded clones are given a class, and other clones once, few, many or no size at all.

NA	TRBV27	TRBJ2-7	NA	CASSQVGAGSGEQYF	TGTGCCAGCAGTCAGGTGGGGGCGGGCTCTGGCGAGCAGTACTTC
NA	TRBV19	TRBJ1-2	NA	CASSTYRELSYGYTF	TGTGCCAGTAGTACGTACAGGGAACTGAGCTATGGCTACACCTTC
NA	TRBV7-9	TRBJ2-7	NA	CASSLASVYEQYF	TGTGCCAGCAGCTTAGCCTCGGTTTACGAGCAGTACTTC
NA	TRBV7-8	TRBJ2-3	TRBD2	CASSLGMGTSGIPNTQYF	TGTGCCAGCAGCTTAGGAATGGGGACTAGCGGAATACCAAATACGCAGTATTTT
NA	TRBV6-1	TRBJ2-7	NA	CASSELNAYEQYF	TGTGCCAGCAGTGAACTCAACGCCTACGAGCAGTACTTC
once	TRBV9	TRBJ1-2	TRBD1	CASSGWGQVDGSNYGYTF	TGTGCCAGCAGTGGATGGGGACAGGTAGATGGGAGTAACTATGGCTACACCTTC
NA	TRBV14	TRBJ1-3	NA	CASSLSLTPSGNTIYF	TGTGCCAGCAGCCTTTCGTTAACACCCTCTGGAAACACCATATATTTT
NA	TRBV9	TRBJ2-3	NA	CASSPQGRQGPDTQYF	TGTGCCAGCAGCCCCCAGGGGAGGCAGGGGCCAGATACGCAGTATTTT
NA	TRBV9	TRBJ1-2	TRBD1	CASSVDGQGLYGYTF	TGTGCCAGCAGCGTAGATGGACAGGGGCTCTATGGCTACACCTTC
NA	TRBV5-6	TRBJ2-2	NA	CASSLSLRHNTGELFF	TGTGCCAGCAGCTTGTCTCTTCGACACAACACCGGGGAGCTGTTTTTT
NA	TRBV28	TRBJ2-1	NA	CASSFSLSSYNEQFF	TGTGCCAGCAGTTTTTCCCTTAGCTCCTACAATGAGCAGTTCTTC
NA	TRBV6-6	TRBJ2-7	TRBD1	CASSYSLDRGFHEQYF	TGTGCCAGCAGTTATTCATTGGACAGGGGGTTTCACGAGCAGTACTTC
NA	TRBV6-4	TRBJ2-1	TRBD2	CASNRGTSGRGCEQFF	TGTGCCAGCAACAGAGGGACTAGCGGGAGAGGTTGTGAGCAGTTCTTC
NA	TRBV7-8	TRBJ1-2	NA	CASSLGATVKYGYTF	TGTGCCAGCAGCTTGGGGGCGACAGTCAAGTATGGCTACACCTTC
NA	TRBV13	TRBJ1-1	NA	CASSGQFPNTEAFF	TGTGCCAGCAGCGGGCAGTTCCCCAACACCGAAGCTTTCTTT
NA	TRBV27	TRBJ1-1	NA	CASSTINTEAFF	TGTGCCAGCAGTACGATCAACACTGAAGCTTTCTTT
NA	TRBV28	TRBJ1-5	NA	CASSLRISNQPQHF	TGTGCCAGCAGTTTAAGAATTAGCAATCAGCCCCAGCATTTT
NA	TRBV9	TRBJ1-1	NA	CASSVSGRNTEAFF	TGTGCCAGCAGCGTATCGGGTCGTAACACTGAAGCTTTCTTT
NA	TRBV7-8	TRBJ2-7	NA	CASSLVAGEPYEQYF	TGTGCCAGCAGCCTAGTGGCAGGAGAACCCTACGAGCAGTACTTC
NA	TRBV4-1	TRBJ2-1	TRBD2	CASSQVGLAGPGGYNEQFF	TGCGCCAGCAGCCAAGTGGGACTAGCGGGACCAGGGGGCTACAATGAGCAGTTCTTC
NA	TRBV19	TRBJ2-2	NA	CASSMIQGDTGELFF	TGTGCCAGTAGTATGATACAGGGAGACACCGGGGAGCTGTTTTTT
few	TRBV5-6	TRBJ2-1	TRBD2	CASSLVAGEGEQFF	TGTGCCAGCAGCTTGGTAGCGGGAGAGGGTGAGCAGTTCTTC
NA	TRBV19	TRBJ2-7	NA	CASSLRGTGRYYEQYF	TGTGCCAGTAGTCTCCGTGGAACCGGACGCTACTACGAGCAGTACTTC
NA	TRBV6-6	TRBJ2-7	NA	CASSYSWPTYEQYF	TGTGCCAGCAGTTACTCGTGGCCCACCTACGAGCAGTACTTC
few	TRBV4-2	TRBJ1-1	NA	CASSQALVTANTEAFF	TGTGCCAGCAGCCAAGCTTTGGTGACAGCAAACACTGAAGCTTTCTTT
NA	TRBV28	TRBJ2-5	NA	CASSTWRDETRGQETQYF	TGTGCCAGCAGTACCTGGCGGGACGAAACGAGGGGCCAAGAGACCCAGTACTTC
NA	TRBV11-3	TRBJ2-7	TRBD2	CASRTLWGGDPYEQYF	TGTGCCAGCAGAACACTGTGGGGGGGGGACCCCTACGAGCAGTACTTC
NA	TRBV5-1	TRBJ2-3	NA	CASSLDSTDTQYF	TGCGCCAGCAGCTTGGACAGCACAGATACGCAGTATTTT
NA	TRBV7-9	TRBJ2-7	NA	CASSLRTKGYEQYF	TGTGCCAGCAGCCTGAGGACTAAAGGCTACGAGCAGTACTTC
NA	TRBV10-3	TRBJ2-7	TRBD2	CAISELGGEYEQYF	TGTGCCATCAGTGAGCTCGGGGGGGAATACGAGCAGTACTTC
NA	TRBV30	TRBJ2-3	TRBD2	CAWGGESDTQYF	TGTGCCTGGGGGGGGGAGTCGGATACGCAGTATTTT
NA	TRBV19	TRBJ2-7	TRBD2	CASTAKTSGRPSGGEQYF	TGTGCCAGTACCGCGAAGACTAGCGGGAGGCCCTCCGGAGGCGAGCAGTACTTC
NA	TRBV5-5	TRBJ1-1	NA	CASSLGMNTEAFF	TGTGCCAGCAGCTTGGGTATGAACACTGAAGCTTTCTTT
NA	TRBV7-7	TRBJ2-3	TRBD1	CASSLTDRGTDTQYF	TGTGCCAGCAGCTTAACGGACAGGGGTACAGATACGCAGTATTTT
NA	TRBV6-5	TRBJ2-7	TRBD2	CASSYSSGRHSYEQYF	TGTGCCAGCAGTTACTCGAGCGGGAGGCACTCCTACGAGCAGTACTTC
NA	TRBV4-1	TRBJ2-1	NA	CASSPTPGVLNEQFF	TGCGCCAGCAGCCCTACCCCGGGAGTCCTAAATGAGCAGTTCTTC
NA	TRBV27	TRBJ1-4	NA	CASSLSQFNEKLFF	TGTGCCAGCAGTTTATCGCAGTTTAATGAAAAACTGTTTTTT
NA	TRBV27	TRBJ1-5	NA	CASSWDGGQPQHF	TGTGCCAGCAGTTGGGACGGAGGGCAGCCCCAGCATTTT
NA	TRBV6-1	TRBJ2-7	NA	CASTNSGFEQYF	TGTGCCAGCACCAATTCGGGTTTCGAGCAGTACTTC
NA	TRBV7-9	TRBJ2-7	NA	CASSQSSYEQYF	TGTGCCAGCAGCCAGAGCTCCTACGAGCAGTACTTC
NA	TRBV28	TRBJ2-1	TRBD2	CASRRASGSYNEQFF	TGTGCCAGCAGACGCGCTAGCGGGTCCTACAATGAGCAGTTCTTC
NA	TRBV9	TRBJ2-3	TRBD1	CASSARDSLLADTQYF	TGTGCCAGCAGCGCAAGGGACAGCCTACTCGCAGATACGCAGTATTTT
NA	TRBV28	TRBJ1-1	TRBD1	CASSTRDSQNTEAFF	TGTGCCAGCAGCACCCGGGACAGTCAGAACACTGAAGCTTTCTTT
NA	TRBV28	TRBJ1-2	NA	CASAGWETGENYGYTF	TGTGCCAGCGCCGGGTGGGAGACAGGTGAAAACTATGGCTACACCTTC
NA	TRBV5-1	TRBJ2-7	NA	CASSVMGEQYF	TGCGCCAGCAGCGTCATGGGGGAGCAGTACTTC
NA	TRBV7-9	TRBJ2-7	NA	CASSRGTASYEQYF	TGTGCCAGCAGCCGGGGCACGGCATCCTACGAGCAGTACTTC
NA	TRBV11-2	TRBJ2-1	NA	CASSLASDYYNEQFF	TGTGCCAGCAGCCTGGCGAGCGACTACTACAATGAGCAGTTCTTC
NA	TRBV9	TRBJ1-5	NA	CASSVDGGSNQPQHF	TGTGCCAGCAGCGTAGATGGGGGGAGCAATCAGCCCCAGCATTTT